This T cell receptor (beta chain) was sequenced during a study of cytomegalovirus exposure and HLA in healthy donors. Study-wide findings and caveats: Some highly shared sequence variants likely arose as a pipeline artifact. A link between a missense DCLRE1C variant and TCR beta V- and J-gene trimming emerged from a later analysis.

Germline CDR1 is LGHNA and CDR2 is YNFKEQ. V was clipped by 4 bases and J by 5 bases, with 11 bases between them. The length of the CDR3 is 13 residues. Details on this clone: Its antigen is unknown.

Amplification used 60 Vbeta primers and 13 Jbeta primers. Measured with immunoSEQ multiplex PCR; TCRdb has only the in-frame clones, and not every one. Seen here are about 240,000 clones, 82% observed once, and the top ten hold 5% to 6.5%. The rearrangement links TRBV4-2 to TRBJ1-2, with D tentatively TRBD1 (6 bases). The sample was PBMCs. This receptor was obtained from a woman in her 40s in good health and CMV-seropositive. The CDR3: CASSLGGAYGYTF. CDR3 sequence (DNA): TGTGCCAGCAGCCTTGGGGGGGCGTATGGCTACACCTTC.